This T cell receptor (beta chain) was sequenced for a study of blood T cell repertoires in COVID-19. Across the whole study: Sources were T cells, B-cell-depleted T cells, or PBMCs; the material itself was cDNA or gDNA.

Trimming took 3 bases from V and 0 from J; bases not matched to a gene: 6. CDR1 is KGHSH and CDR2 is LQKENI in the germline V gene. This CDR3 has 18 amino acids. Original processing methods: Reference gene primer amplification in the assay estimated nucleated cell counts. TCRdb's copy holds only in-frame clones and misses some; the assay was immunoSEQ multiplex PCR. Clonal size and the V and J genes are those of that table, whereas D and trimming came from the DNA. The sample contains roughly 220,000 clones, almost 85% of which appear only once. Sequencing was performed on PBMCs or T cells enriched from blood (not recorded which). The origin of this receptor is a man aged 35 to 55 who had recovered from COVID-19. The V and J genes are TRBV18 and TRBJ2-2, with 11 bases that match TRBD2. The CDR3 DNA sequence: TGTGCCAGCTCACCGGGACTAGCGGATCTTTCGAACACCGGGGAGCTGTTTTTT. It translates to CASSPGLADLSNTGELFF.